This T cell receptor (beta chain) is from a study of shared clonotypes between healthy human individuals. Naive CD8 cells lacked CD45RO, underwent positive selection for CCR7 and left out terminally differentiated effector memory CD45RA+ cells. The CDR3 contains 12 residues. Trimming took off 6 bases at V and 8 bases at J, with 11 bases between the two ends. Germline V gene lookup returns CDR1 MNHNY and CDR2 SVGAGI (reference sequence). The method was immunoSEQ multiplex PCR; TCRdb's version includes in-frame clones alone and lacks a portion of them. This table has some 2,000,000 clones, around 96% appearing once.

The receptor was derived from a man aged 18 to 29 in good health. The chain has TRBV6-6 and TRBJ2-1; D remains ambiguous. The sequenced sample consisted of naive CD8+ T cells sorted from blood. The DNA of the CDR3 is TGTGCCAGCAGCCTATATCAGGATGAGCAGTTCTTC. Translation: CASSLYQDEQFF.